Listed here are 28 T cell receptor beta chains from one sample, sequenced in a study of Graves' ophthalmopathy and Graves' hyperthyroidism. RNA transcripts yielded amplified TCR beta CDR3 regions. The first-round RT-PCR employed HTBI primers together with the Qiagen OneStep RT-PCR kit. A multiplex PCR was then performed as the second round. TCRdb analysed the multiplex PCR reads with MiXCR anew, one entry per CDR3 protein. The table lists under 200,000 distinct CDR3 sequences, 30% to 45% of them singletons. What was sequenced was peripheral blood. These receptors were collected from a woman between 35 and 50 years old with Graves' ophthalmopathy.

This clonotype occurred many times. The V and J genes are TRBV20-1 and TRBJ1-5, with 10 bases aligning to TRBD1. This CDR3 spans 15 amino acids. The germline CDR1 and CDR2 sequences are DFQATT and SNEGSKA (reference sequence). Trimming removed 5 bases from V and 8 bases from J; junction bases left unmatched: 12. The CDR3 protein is CSAETGTGEGKPQHF. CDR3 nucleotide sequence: TGCAGTGCTGAAACCGGGACAGGGGAAGGGAAGCCCCAGCATTTT.

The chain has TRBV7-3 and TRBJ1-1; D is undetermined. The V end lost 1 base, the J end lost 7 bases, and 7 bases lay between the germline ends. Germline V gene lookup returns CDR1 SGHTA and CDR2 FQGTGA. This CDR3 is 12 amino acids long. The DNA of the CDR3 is TGTGCCAGCAGCTTAAGGGGTGGTGAAGCTTTCTTT. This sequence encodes CASSLRGGEAFF.

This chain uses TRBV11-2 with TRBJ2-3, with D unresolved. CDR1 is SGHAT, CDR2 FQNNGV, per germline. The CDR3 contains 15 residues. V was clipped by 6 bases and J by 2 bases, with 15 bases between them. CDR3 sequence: CASRYPDLPTDTQYF. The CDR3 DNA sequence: TGTGCCAGCAGATATCCAGACCTTCCCACAGATACGCAGTATTTT.

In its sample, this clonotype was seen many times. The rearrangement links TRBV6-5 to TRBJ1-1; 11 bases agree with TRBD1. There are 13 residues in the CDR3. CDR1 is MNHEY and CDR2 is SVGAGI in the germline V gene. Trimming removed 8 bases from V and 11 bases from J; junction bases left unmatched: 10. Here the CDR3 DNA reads TGTGCCAGCGGGGACAGGGGGGTTGATCGGGCTTTCTTT. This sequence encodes CASGDRGVDRAFF.

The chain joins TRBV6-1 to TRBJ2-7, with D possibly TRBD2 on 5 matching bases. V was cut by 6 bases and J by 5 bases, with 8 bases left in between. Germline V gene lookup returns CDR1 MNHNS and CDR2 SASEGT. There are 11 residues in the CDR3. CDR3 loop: CASRTGNEQYF. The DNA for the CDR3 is TGTGCCAGCAGGACGGGGAACGAGCAGTACTTC.

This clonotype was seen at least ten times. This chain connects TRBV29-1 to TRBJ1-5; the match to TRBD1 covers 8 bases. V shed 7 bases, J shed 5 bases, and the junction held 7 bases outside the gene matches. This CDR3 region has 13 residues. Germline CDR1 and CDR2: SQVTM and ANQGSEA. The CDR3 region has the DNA TGCAGCGCCTCAGGGGGCGCGGATCAGCCCCAGCATTTT. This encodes CSASGGADQPQHF.

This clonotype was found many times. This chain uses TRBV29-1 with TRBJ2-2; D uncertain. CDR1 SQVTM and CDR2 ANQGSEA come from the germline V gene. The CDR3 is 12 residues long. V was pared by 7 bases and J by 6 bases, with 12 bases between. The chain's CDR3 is CSATGFPGELFF. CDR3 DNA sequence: TGCAGCGCCACTGGGTTCCCCGGGGAGCTGTTTTTT.

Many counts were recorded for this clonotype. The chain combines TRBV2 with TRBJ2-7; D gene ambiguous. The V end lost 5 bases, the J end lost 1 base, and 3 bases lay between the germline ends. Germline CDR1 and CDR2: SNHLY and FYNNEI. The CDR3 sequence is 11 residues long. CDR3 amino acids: CASSRSYEQYF. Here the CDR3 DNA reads TGTGCCAGCAGTCGATCCTACGAGCAGTACTTC.

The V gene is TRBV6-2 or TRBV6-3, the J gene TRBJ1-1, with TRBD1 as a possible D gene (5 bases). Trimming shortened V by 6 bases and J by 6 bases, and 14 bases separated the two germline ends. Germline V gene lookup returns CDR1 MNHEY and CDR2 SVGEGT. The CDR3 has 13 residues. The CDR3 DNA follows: TGTGCCAGCAGACGGCGTCAGGGTGCTGAAGCTTTCTTT. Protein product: CASRRRQGAEAFF.

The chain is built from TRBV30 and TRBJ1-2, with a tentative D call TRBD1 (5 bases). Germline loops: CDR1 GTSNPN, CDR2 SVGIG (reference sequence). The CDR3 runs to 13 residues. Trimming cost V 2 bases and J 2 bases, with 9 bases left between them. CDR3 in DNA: TGTGCCTGGAGTTCCCGGGACAACTATGGCTACACCTTC. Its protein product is CAWSSRDNYGYTF.

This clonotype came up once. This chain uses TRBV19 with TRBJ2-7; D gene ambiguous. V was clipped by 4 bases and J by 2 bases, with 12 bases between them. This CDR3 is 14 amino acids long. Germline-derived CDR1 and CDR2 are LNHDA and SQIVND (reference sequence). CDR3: CASSKVGQPYEQYF. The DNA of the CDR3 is TGTGCCAGTAGTAAAGTTGGGCAGCCCTACGAGCAGTACTTC.

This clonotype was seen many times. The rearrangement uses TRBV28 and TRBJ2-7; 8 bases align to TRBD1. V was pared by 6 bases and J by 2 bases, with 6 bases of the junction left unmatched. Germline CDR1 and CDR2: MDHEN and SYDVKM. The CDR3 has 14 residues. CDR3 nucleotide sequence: TGTGCCAGCAGAACCCCAGGGGGCCCCTACGAGCAGTACTTC. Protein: CASRTPGGPYEQYF.

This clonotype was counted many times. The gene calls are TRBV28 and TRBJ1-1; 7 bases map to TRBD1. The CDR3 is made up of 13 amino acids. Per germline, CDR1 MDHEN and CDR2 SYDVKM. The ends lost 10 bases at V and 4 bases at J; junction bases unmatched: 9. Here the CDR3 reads CAIRQGTGTEAFF. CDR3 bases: TGTGCCATCAGACAGGGTACGGGCACTGAAGCTTTCTTT.

Here the CDR3 DNA reads TGTGCCTCTAATCCGTGGGCCCCAAGAGGGGAGACCCAGTACTTC. The encoded protein is CASNPWAPRGETQYF. The gene calls are TRBV30 and TRBJ2-5, with a tentative D call TRBD2 (5 bases). V was pared by 7 bases and J by 5 bases, with 23 bases between. Germline CDR1 reads GTSNPN; CDR2 reads SVGIG (reference sequence). This CDR3 contains 15 residues.

CDR3 in amino acids: CSARDAGGGSYEQYF. DNA for the CDR3: TGCAGTGCTAGAGACGCAGGGGGGGGGTCCTACGAGCAGTACTTC. The V call is TRBV20-1, the J call TRBJ2-7, with D perhaps assigned TRBD1 or TRBD2 (7 bases each). The germline CDR1 and CDR2 sequences are DFQATT and SNEGSKA (reference sequence). V was shortened by 0 bases and J by 1 base, with 13 bases between the two germline ends. The CDR3 consists of 15 residues.

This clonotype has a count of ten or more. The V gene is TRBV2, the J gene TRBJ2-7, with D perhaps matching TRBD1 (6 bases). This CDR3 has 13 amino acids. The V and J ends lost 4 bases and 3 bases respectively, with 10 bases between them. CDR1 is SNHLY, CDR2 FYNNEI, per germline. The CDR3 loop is CASSVDSYYEQYF. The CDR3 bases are TGTGCCAGCAGTGTGGACAGCTACTACGAGCAGTACTTC.

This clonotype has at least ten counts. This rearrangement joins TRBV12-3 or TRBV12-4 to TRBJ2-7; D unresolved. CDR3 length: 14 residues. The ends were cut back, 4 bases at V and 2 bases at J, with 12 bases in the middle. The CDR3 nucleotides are TGTGCCAGCAGTTATGGACGGAAGCCCTACGAGCAGTACTTC. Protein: CASSYGRKPYEQYF.

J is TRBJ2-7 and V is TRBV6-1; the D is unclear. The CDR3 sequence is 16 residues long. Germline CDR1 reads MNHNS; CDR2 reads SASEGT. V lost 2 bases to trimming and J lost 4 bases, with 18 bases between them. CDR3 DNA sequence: TGTGCCAGCAGTGAAAATTTCGGAAGAAAGACGTACGAGCAGTACTTC. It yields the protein CASSENFGRKTYEQYF.

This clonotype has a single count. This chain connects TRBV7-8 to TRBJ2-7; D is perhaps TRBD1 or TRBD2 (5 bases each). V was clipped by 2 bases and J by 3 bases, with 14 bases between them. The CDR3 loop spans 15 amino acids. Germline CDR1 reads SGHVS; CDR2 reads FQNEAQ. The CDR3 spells CASSLPGATNYEQYF. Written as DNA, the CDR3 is TGTGCCAGCAGCTTACCCGGGGCCACGAACTACGAGCAGTACTTC.

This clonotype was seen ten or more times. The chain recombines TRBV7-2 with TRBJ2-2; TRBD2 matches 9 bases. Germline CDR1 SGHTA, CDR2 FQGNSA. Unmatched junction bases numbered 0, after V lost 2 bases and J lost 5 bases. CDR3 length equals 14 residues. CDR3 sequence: CASSLSGRTGELFF. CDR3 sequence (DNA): TGTGCCAGCAGCTTAAGCGGGAGGACCGGGGAGCTGTTTTTT. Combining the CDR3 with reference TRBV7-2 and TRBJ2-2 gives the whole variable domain GAGVSQSPSNKVTEKGKDVELRCDPISGHTALYWYRQSLGQGLEFLIYFQGNSAPDKSGLPSDRFSAERTGGSVSTLTIQRTQQEDSAVYLCASSLSGRTGELFFGEGSRLTVL.

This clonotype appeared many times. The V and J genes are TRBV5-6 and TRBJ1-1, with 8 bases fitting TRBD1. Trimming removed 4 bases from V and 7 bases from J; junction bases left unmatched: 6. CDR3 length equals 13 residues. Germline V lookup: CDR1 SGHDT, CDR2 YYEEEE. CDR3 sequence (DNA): TGTGCCAGCAGCCCCCCCGACAGGGGTGAAGCTTTCTTT. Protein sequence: CASSPPDRGEAFF.

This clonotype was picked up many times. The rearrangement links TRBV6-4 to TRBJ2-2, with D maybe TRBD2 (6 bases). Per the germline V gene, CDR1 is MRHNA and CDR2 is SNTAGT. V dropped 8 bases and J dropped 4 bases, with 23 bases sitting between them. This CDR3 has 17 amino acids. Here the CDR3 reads CASPTPGGVGTTGELFF. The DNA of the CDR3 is TGTGCCAGCCCGACCCCCGGAGGGGTCGGTACCACCGGGGAGCTGTTTTTT.

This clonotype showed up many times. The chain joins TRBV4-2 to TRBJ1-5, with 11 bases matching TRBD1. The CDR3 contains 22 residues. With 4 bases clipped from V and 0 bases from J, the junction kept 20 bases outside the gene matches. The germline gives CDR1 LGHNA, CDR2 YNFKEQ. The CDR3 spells CASSLGILGGQGAISSNQPQHF. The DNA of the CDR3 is TGTGCCAGCAGCCTCGGAATTTTGGGAGGACAGGGGGCAATATCTAGCAATCAGCCCCAGCATTTT.

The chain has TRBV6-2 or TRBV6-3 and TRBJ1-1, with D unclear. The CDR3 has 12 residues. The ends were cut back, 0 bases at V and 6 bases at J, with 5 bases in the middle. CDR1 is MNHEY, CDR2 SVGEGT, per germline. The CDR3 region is CASSYSGAEAFF. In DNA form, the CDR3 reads TGTGCCAGCAGTTACTCTGGGGCTGAAGCTTTCTTT.

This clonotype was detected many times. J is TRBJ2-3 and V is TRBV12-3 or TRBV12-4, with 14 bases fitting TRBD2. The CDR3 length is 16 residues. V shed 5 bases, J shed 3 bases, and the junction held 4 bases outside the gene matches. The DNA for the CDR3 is TGTGCCAGCAGTCGGACTAGCGGGGGGTCAACAGATACGCAGTATTTT. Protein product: CASSRTSGGSTDTQYF.

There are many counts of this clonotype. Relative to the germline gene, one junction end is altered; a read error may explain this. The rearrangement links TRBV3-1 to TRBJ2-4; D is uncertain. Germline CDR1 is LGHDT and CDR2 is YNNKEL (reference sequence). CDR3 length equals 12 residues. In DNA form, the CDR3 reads TGTGCCAGCAGCCAAGAGTCCTACGAGAGGCACTTC. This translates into CASSQESYERHF.

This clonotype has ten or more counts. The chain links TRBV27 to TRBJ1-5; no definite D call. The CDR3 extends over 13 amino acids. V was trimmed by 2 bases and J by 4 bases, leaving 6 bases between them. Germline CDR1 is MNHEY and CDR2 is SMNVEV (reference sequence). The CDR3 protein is CASSLMGNQPQHF. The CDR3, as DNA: TGTGCCAGCAGTTTAATGGGGAATCAGCCCCAGCATTTT.

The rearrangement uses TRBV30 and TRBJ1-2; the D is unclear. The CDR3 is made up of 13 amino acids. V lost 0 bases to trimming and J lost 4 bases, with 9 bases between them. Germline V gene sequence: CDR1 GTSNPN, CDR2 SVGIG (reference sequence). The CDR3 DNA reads TGTGCCTGGAGTGTCGAGAGGATCTATGGCTACACCTTC. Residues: CAWSVERIYGYTF.